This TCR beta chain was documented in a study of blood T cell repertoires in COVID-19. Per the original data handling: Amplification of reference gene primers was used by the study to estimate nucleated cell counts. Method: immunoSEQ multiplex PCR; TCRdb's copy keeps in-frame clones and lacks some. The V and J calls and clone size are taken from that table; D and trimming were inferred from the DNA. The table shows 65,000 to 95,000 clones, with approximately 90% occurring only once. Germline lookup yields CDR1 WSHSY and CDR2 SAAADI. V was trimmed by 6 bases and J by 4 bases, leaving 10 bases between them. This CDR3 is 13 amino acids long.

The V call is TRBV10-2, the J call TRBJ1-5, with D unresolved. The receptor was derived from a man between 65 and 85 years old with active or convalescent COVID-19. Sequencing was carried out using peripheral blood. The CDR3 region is CASSTEKNQPQHF. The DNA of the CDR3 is TGCGCCAGCAGCACAGAAAAAAATCAGCCCCAGCATTTT.